The clone carrying this TCR beta chain was recorded at least ten times. The data were obtained in a study of control samples from healthy donors and cancer patients. From germline, CDR1 is SGHDN and CDR2 FVKESK. With 1 base removed from V and 3 bases from J, the gap between germline ends came to 4 bases. There are 13 residues in the CDR3. Sequenced by immunoSEQ multiplex PCR; TCRdb stores in-frame clones only, minus some. The profile shows 170,000 or so clones, around 91% of them singletons. The sequenced sample was blood. This TCR was sampled from a woman between 50 and 59 years old in good health. This rearrangement joins TRBV14 to TRBJ1-3; no clear D. This chain's CDR3 is CASSQVGGNTIYF. The CDR3 nucleotides read TGTGCCAGCAGCCAAGTTGGTGGAAACACCATATATTTT.